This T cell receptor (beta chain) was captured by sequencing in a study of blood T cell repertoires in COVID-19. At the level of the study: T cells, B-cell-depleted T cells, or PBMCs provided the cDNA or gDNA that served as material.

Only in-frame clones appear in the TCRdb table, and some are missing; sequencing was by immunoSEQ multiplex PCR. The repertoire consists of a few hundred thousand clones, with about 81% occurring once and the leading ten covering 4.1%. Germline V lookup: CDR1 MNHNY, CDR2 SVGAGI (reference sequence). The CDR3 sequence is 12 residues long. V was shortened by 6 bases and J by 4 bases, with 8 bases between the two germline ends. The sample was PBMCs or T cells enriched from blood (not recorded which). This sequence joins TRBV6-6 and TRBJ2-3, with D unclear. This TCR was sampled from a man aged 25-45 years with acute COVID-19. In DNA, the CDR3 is TGTGCCAGCAGCCGTGTCGCAGATACGCAGTATTTT. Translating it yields CASSRVADTQYF.